Sequencing of this T cell receptor beta chain was carried out in a study of monozygotic twins with cystic fibrosis. Sequenced by immunoSEQ multiplex PCR; TCRdb stores in-frame clones only, minus some. The sample shows some 10,000 clones, roughly 99.4% of them seen only once. Unmatched junction bases numbered 1, after V lost 1 base and J lost 2 bases. This CDR3 is 15 amino acids long. Germline assignment: CDR1 LGHNA and CDR2 YNFKEQ. The sequenced sample was blood. This clonotype was sampled from a man aged 18 to 29 with cystic fibrosis. The chain links TRBV4-2 to TRBJ2-3, with 9 nucleotides matching TRBD2. The CDR3: CASSQGGGDTDTQYF. The CDR3 nucleotides are TGTGCCAGCAGCCAAGGCGGGGGGGACACAGATACGCAGTATTTT.